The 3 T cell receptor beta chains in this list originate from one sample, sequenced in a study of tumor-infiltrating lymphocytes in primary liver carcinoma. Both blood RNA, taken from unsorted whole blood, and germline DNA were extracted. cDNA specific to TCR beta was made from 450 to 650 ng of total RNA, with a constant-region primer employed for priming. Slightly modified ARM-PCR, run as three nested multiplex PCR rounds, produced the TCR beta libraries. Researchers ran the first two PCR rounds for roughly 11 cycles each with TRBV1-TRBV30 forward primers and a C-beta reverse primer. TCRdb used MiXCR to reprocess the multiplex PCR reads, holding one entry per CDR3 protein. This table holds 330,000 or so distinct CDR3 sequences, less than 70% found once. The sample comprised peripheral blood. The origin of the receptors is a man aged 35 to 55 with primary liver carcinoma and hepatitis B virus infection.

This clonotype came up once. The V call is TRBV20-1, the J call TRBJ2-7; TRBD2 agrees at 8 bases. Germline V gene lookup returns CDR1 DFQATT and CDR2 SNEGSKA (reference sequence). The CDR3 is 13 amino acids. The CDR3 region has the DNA TGCGCGGGGGCGGGAGGCTCCTTTATGGAGCAGTACTTC. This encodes CAGAGGSFMEQYF.

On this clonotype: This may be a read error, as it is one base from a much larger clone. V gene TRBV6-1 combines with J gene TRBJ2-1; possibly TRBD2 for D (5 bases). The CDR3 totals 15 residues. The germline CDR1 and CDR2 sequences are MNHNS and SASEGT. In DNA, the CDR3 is TGTGCCAGCAGTGATGTAGGGAGCTCCTACGATGAGCAGTTCTTC. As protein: CASSDVGSSYDEQFF.

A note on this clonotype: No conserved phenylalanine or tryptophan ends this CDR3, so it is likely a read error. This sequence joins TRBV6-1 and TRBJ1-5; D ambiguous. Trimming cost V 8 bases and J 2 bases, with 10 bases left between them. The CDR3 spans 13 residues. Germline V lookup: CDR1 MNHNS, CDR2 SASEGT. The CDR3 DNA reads TGTGCCAGCGCCAGGAAGGGCAATCAGCCCCAGCATTAT. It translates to CASARKGNQPQHY.